Presented here are 26 T cell receptor beta chains from one specimen sequenced in a study of cytomegalovirus exposure and HLA in healthy donors. The PCR employed 60 Vbeta primers together with 13 Jbeta primers. Libraries were prepared by immunoSEQ multiplex PCR; TCRdb keeps only in-frame clonotypes and omits some of them. The data contain 150,000 or so clones, 75% of them seen just once; the ten biggest clones take up less than 3%. The sequenced sample was PBMCs. The receptor source for this set is a female donor in good health and CMV-seronegative.

There are a few counts of this clone. The rearrangement links TRBV4-3 to TRBJ1-1, with 7 positions matching TRBD1. Per germline, CDR1 LGHNA and CDR2 YSLEER. The CDR3 sequence is 14 residues long. V shed 1 base and J 6 bases; nucleotides not matched to a gene: 5. Here the CDR3 reads CASSQGVRGPEAFF. As DNA, the CDR3 is TGCGCCAGCAGCCAAGGAGTGAGGGGGCCTGAAGCTTTCTTT.

The gene calls are TRBV11-2 and TRBJ2-2; 9 nucleotides line up with TRBD2. Germline lookup yields CDR1 SGHAT and CDR2 FQNNGV. This CDR3 is built from 16 residues. The V and J ends lost 5 bases and 7 bases, in that order; junction bases with no gene match: 11. CDR3 nucleotides: TGTGCCAGCAGCCGTCGGACGGCGGGGGGGGGCGGGGAGCTGTTTTTT. Translated, it gives CASSRRTAGGGGELFF.

This clone was picked up a small number of times. The V call is TRBV30, the J call TRBJ1-1; TRBD1 agrees at 9 bases. This CDR3 contains 13 residues. The V gene end was trimmed by 5 bases and the J gene end by 3 bases; junction bases not matched to a gene: 4. CDR1 and CDR2 from the germline V gene are GTSNPN and SVGIG (reference sequence). This CDR3 is CAWGQGLYTEAFF. The CDR3 DNA reads as TGTGCCTGGGGACAGGGGTTGTACACTGAAGCTTTCTTT.

J is TRBJ1-6 and V is TRBV9, with D unresolved. The V end lost 2 bases, the J end lost 5 bases, and 8 bases lay between the germline ends. Germline values: CDR1 SGDLS, CDR2 YYNGEE. CDR3 length: 14 residues. The CDR3 here is CASSVRADNSPLHF. Here the CDR3 DNA reads TGTGCCAGCAGCGTTAGAGCCGATAATTCACCCCTCCACTTT.

V gene TRBV28 combines with J gene TRBJ2-7; perhaps TRBD1 as D (5 bases). The CDR3 spans 14 residues. V was clipped by 6 bases and J by 0 bases, with 12 bases between them. Germline CDR1 MDHEN, CDR2 SYDVKM. The CDR3 DNA follows: TGTGCCAGCAGCCCAGACAGAGCCTCCTACGAGCAGTACTTC. It encodes CASSPDRASYEQYF.

The chain links TRBV7-2 to TRBJ2-5; 10 bases map to TRBD2. This CDR3 region has 15 residues. Germline V gene sequence: CDR1 SGHTA, CDR2 FQGNSA. The V segment lost 0 bases and the J segment 5 bases; nucleotides outside the gene matches: 3. Here the CDR3 reads CASSLAGLAKETQYF. The CDR3 DNA reads TGTGCCAGCAGCTTAGCGGGACTAGCGAAGGAGACCCAGTACTTC.

This clone showed up just once. V usage is TRBV13 and J usage is TRBJ1-4; the D gene is possibly TRBD1 (5 bases). V shed 4 bases and J shed 4 bases, with 10 bases lying between them. This CDR3 comprises 14 residues. Germline CDR1 and CDR2: PRHDT and FYEKMQ (reference sequence). DNA of the CDR3: TGTGCCAGCAGCTCCGACAGAGTTAATGAAAAACTGTTTTTT. Translated, it gives CASSSDRVNEKLFF.

This clone was seen more than once but under ten times. This rearrangement joins TRBV18 to TRBJ1-2; the match to TRBD1 covers 9 bases. Germline V CDR1 and CDR2: KGHSH, LQKENI. This CDR3 has 16 amino acids. The J segment lost 0 bases and the V segment lost 1 base, leaving 3 bases of the junction unmatched. CDR3 protein: CASSPLGQGSNYGYTF. CDR3 in DNA: TGTGCCAGCTCACCACTGGGACAGGGATCTAACTATGGCTACACCTTC.

This clone was counted a few times. Other DNA sequences within the sample encode an identical CDR3. This chain links TRBV29-1 with TRBJ1-2, with 8 nucleotides matching TRBD1. The CDR3 loop spans 11 amino acids. CDR1 SQVTM and CDR2 ANQGSEA come from the germline V gene. V lost 6 bases, J lost 8 bases, and 5 bases stayed unmatched. CDR3 nucleotides: TGCAGCGTCGGACAGGGAGGCGGCTACACCTTC. Translating gives CSVGQGGGYTF.

The chain recombines TRBV27 with TRBJ2-5; D may be TRBD2 (7 bases). V dropped 5 bases and J dropped 2 bases, with 24 bases sitting between them. This CDR3 is 18 amino acids long. From germline, CDR1 is MNHEY and CDR2 SMNVEV (reference sequence). The CDR3 sequence is CASSPRFRGAGQQETQYF. As DNA, the CDR3 is TGTGCCAGCAGTCCCCGTTTCCGGGGAGCGGGACAACAAGAGACCCAGTACTTC.

This chain joins TRBV28 and TRBJ2-7; no definite D call. From germline, CDR1 is MDHEN and CDR2 SYDVKM. Deletions cut 5 bases from V and 0 bases from J, with 5 bases between. The CDR3 length is 12 residues. CDR3 in DNA: TGTGCCAGCAGTCCAGGCTCCTACGAGCAGTACTTC. It translates to CASSPGSYEQYF.

This clone has a handful of counts. V usage is TRBV21-1 and J usage is TRBJ2-5; the table's D call, TRBD1, has no DNA check behind it. TRBV21-1 is recorded as a pseudogene. The CDR3 spans 13 residues. The DNA of the CDR3 is TGTGCCGCAGGAAGGGGACAGGGGGAGACCCAGTACTTC. It is translated as CAAGRGQGETQYF.

The rearrangement joins TRBV5-8 to TRBJ2-2; D is possibly TRBD1 (5 bases). Germline CDR1 is SGHTS and CDR2 is YDEGEE. The CDR3 loop spans 16 amino acids. The V and J ends lost 0 bases and 0 bases respectively, with 9 bases between them. The CDR3 sequence: CASSLGAGTNTGELFF. In DNA, the CDR3 is TGTGCCAGCAGCTTGGGGGCAGGGACGAACACCGGGGAGCTGTTTTTT.

The chain combines TRBV25-1 with TRBJ2-3, with D unclear. Germline-derived CDR1 and CDR2 are MGHDK and SYGVNS. Trimming stripped 4 bases from V and 6 bases from J, with 8 bases between. This CDR3 is built from 12 residues. The CDR3 DNA sequence: TGTGCCAGCAGTGTTACTACGGATACGCAGTATTTT. It codes for CASSVTTDTQYF.

This clone appeared a few times. The rearrangement uses TRBV2 and TRBJ2-6; D may be TRBD1 (6 bases). Germline CDR1 SNHLY, CDR2 FYNNEI. The ends were cut back, 8 bases at V and 0 bases at J, with 14 bases in the middle. CDR3 length equals 16 residues. This CDR3 reads CASGTQPLSGANVLTF. As DNA, the CDR3 is TGTGCCAGCGGGACACAGCCCCTCTCTGGGGCCAACGTCCTGACTTTC.

This clone occurred once. The chain joins TRBV5-1 to TRBJ1-2; 7 bases are shared with TRBD1. From germline, CDR1 is SGHRS and CDR2 YFSETQ. V lost 0 bases and J lost 8; bases outside the gene matches: 4. CDR3 length: 13 residues. The CDR3 nucleotides read TGCGCCAGCAGCTTGGAACAGGGGAGGGGCTACACCTTC. Encoded protein: CASSLEQGRGYTF.

DNA of the CDR3: TGTGCCACCAGCAATGGGGACAGGTCGAATCAGCCCCAGCATTTT. Its protein product is CATSNGDRSNQPQHF. The chain employs TRBV15 and TRBJ1-5; 8 bases fit TRBD1. The germline V gene has CDR1 LNHNV and CDR2 YYDKDF (reference sequence). After removal of 4 bases from V and 4 bases from J, the junction contained 6 bases not matched to a gene. This CDR3 is built from 15 residues.

The genes are TRBV7-2 and TRBJ2-3; a possible D gene is TRBD1 (6 bases). The CDR3 has 16 residues. The germline V gene encodes CDR1 SGHTA and CDR2 FQGNSA. V was pared by 1 base and J by 4 bases, with 15 bases between. CDR3 bases: TGTGCCAGCAGCTTAGTTATTGGGGGCGCATCAGATACGCAGTATTTT. This translates into CASSLVIGGASDTQYF.

This clone was observed a handful of times. The chain couples TRBV2 to TRBJ1-1; D gene ambiguous. Germline assignment: CDR1 SNHLY and CDR2 FYNNEI. The length of the CDR3 is 13 residues. V was clipped by 5 bases and J by 0 bases, with 7 bases between them. CDR3 in DNA: TGTGCCAGCAGTTTGACTGTGAACACTGAAGCTTTCTTT. It translates to CASSLTVNTEAFF.

The chain is built from TRBV5-1 and TRBJ1-2, with 9 bases lining up with TRBD1. The V and J ends lost 4 bases and 4 bases, in that order; junction bases with no gene match: 8. From germline, CDR1 is SGHRS and CDR2 YFSETQ. The CDR3 is 15 amino acids. The chain's CDR3 is CASSTTGGGGYGYTF. The CDR3 DNA follows: TGCGCCAGCAGCACCACAGGGGGCGGTGGCTATGGCTACACCTTC.

The chain couples TRBV6-5 to TRBJ1-4; no definite D call. The CDR3 loop spans 16 amino acids. The germline V gene encodes CDR1 MNHEY and CDR2 SVGAGI. Trimming removed 2 bases at V and 0 bases at J, with 10 bases between. The DNA of the CDR3 is TGTGCCAGCAGTTACCGTGCGGGTGCAACTAATGAAAAACTGTTTTTT. This translates into CASSYRAGATNEKLFF.

V gene TRBV7-9 combines with J gene TRBJ1-1; a weak D match, TRBD1 (5 bases). Per the germline V gene, CDR1 is SEHNR and CDR2 is FQNEAQ (reference sequence). This CDR3 contains 16 residues. Trimming took 3 bases from V and 5 from J, leaving 19 bases between them. The DNA of the CDR3 is TGTGCCAGCAGCTTCTCCCCAACTCAGGGAAAAACTGAAGCTTTCTTT. Translation: CASSFSPTQGKTEAFF.

V usage is TRBV5-4 and J usage is TRBJ2-1; a weak D match, TRBD2 (5 bases). The CDR3 loop spans 12 amino acids. Germline V gives CDR1 SGHNT, CDR2 YYREEE (reference sequence). V gave up 4 bases and J gave up 8 bases, with 10 bases separating them. The CDR3: CASSLTGDEQFF. CDR3 coding DNA: TGTGCCAGCAGCCTGACCGGGGATGAGCAGTTCTTC.

This chain connects TRBV2 to TRBJ1-6, with D tentatively TRBD1 (6 bases). Trimming removed 6 bases at V and 11 bases at J, with 23 bases between. CDR1 is SNHLY, CDR2 FYNNEI, per germline. This CDR3 region has 16 residues. CDR3 coding DNA: TGTGCCAGCAGGCGATCCTTACAGGGTATACGGACACCCCTCCACTTT. Translating gives CASRRSLQGIRTPLHF.

The rearrangement links TRBV28 to TRBJ1-5; 8 bases agree with TRBD1. Germline V gene lookup returns CDR1 MDHEN and CDR2 SYDVKM. The trim removed 5 bases at V and 1 base at J, leaving 4 bases unmatched. The CDR3 has 15 residues. In nucleotides, the CDR3 is TGTGCCAGCAGTATTACAGGGGGAAGCAATCAGCCCCAGCATTTT. This codes for CASSITGGSNQPQHF.

The CDR3 coding sequence is TGTGCCAGCAGCTTGCCAGGGAATTTAGGGAACACTGAAGCTTTCTTT. Translated: CASSLPGNLGNTEAFF. The V and J genes are TRBV5-6 and TRBJ1-1, with D possibly matching TRBD1 (5 bases). The germline V gene has CDR1 SGHDT and CDR2 YYEEEE. The CDR3 runs to 16 residues. V was trimmed by 1 base and J by 1 base, leaving 14 bases between them.